The sequence of this T cell receptor (beta chain) was determined in a study of a mutant IDH1 vaccine in newly diagnosed glioma (dated by TCRdb to the early 2020s). At the level of the whole study: The roughly 30 treated patients were approximately 60% male and around 40% female, with a mean age of roughly 42 years. For exploratory analyses, 25 to 30 treated patients had longitudinal TCRB deep sequencing done wherever samples were available. Six visits were used for peripheral blood collection: V03 (baseline), V05, V07, V10, V12 and V13. Before enrollment, patients had received standard therapy of radiotherapy alone, temozolomide alone, or radiochemotherapy with temozolomide; most received the combination. What the research found in general, with its limitations: Pseudoprogression seemed to be unrelated to changes in the top peripheral T cell clonotypes found by TCRB sequencing. Across multiple MHC alleles, vaccine-induced immune responses were seen in approximately 93% of patients. It was noted by the authors that analyses of patient blood samples could not be reproduced owing to sample limitations. Selection of PBMC samples for TCRB deep sequencing was based on availability.

Receptor libraries were prepared by the immunoSEQ multiplex PCR assay. Rearranged TCR beta chain sequences were amplified using the hsTCRB Kit according to the manufacturer's protocol. Sequencing of TCRB libraries was carried out on an Illumina MiSeq. As for the authors' bioinformatics: The kit vendor's proprietary platform handled demultiplexing, trimming and gene mapping. Imported from immuneACCESS, the table was reduced by TCRdb to in-frame sequences with V and J called. These copies leave out some clones; in studies compared against another copy, an unresolved V gene accounts for under half, and the cause of the remainder is not known. V and J calls and clone size follow that table, whereas D and trimming were derived from the DNA. The sample data list about 67,000 clones, and around 83% of these were observed just once. The ten largest clones take up about 4.8% of the sample. Turning to this clone: Its target antigen remains unknown. Base qualities are not recorded, but no much larger clone differs from it by a single base. Other DNA sequences in this specimen translate into the identical CDR3.

The time point label here, explained by the study, means: baseline, week 1 (first vaccination visit). The treatment or condition label, as the study defines it: pre-vaccination baseline after standard-of-care therapy. Donors had newly diagnosed WHO grade 3 or 4 IDH1-mutant astrocytomas with loss of nuclear ATRX. The samples were drawn from NOA16, a multicentre, single-arm, open-label phase I trial in Germany that tested a mutant IDH1 peptide vaccine in humans for the first time. Visit V03 blood draws served as the baseline sample for immunogenicity testing. Genomic DNA for TCRB sequencing was isolated from EDTA blood with the DNeasy Blood and Tissue Kit. The CDR3 has 16 amino acids, counting the end cysteine and phenylalanine. The kept DNA is CDR3 alone, 48 bases in frame from the first base. The junction shows trimming of 0 bases on V and 0 bases on J, plus 7 bases between the germline ends. The germline V gene provides CDR1 SGHRS and CDR2 YFSETQ.

This chain joins TRBV5-1 to TRBJ1-6, with a tentative D gene TRBD1 over 5 matching bases. Sequenced material: peripheral blood mononuclear cells (PBMCs), taken from a glioma patient treated with radiotherapy, temozolomide or both. This TCR came from a woman younger than 35 with glioma. Some clones in this sample may be carry-over from other donors' samples. In nucleotides, the sequence is TGCGCCAGCAGCTTGGGGGGCAGCTCCTATAATTCACCCCTCCACTTT. Its protein is CASSLGGSSYNSPLHF. The full variable domain, with segments outside the CDR3 supplied by the reference TRBV5-1 and TRBJ1-6 proteins, appears as KAGVTQTPRYLIKTRGQQVTLSCSPISGHRSVSWYQQTPGQGLQFLFEYFSETQRNKGNFPGRFSGRQFSNSRSEMNVSTLELGDSALYLCASSLGGSSYNSPLHFGNGTRLTVT.